A single sample is the source of the 28 T cell receptor beta chains below, sequenced in a study of metastatic and nonmetastatic thyroid tumors. MiXCR was used by TCRdb to re-call the PCR reads. The data contain around 20,000 clones, roughly 29% of them singletons. All patients reached thyroid surgery having received no treatment beforehand. Sequenced material: blood. These receptors were obtained from a female donor with papillary thyroid cancer or a benign thyroid nodule (not recorded which). Some clones in this sample may be carry-over from other donors' samples.

V gene TRBV12-3 or TRBV12-4 combines with J gene TRBJ2-7; 7 nucleotides line up with TRBD1. Trimming cost V 3 bases and J 6 bases; bases outside gene matches: 5. The CDR3 runs to 13 residues. CDR3 loop: CASSLRGLGEQYF. Written as DNA, the CDR3 is TGTGCCAGCAGTTTGAGGGGGCTCGGCGAGCAGTACTTC.

This clone has only a few counts. The chain is built from TRBV2 and TRBJ2-2; 11 bases agree with TRBD2. The CDR3 length is 16 residues. J was trimmed by 6 bases and V by 0 bases; bases with no gene match: 3. CDR1 SNHLY and CDR2 FYNNEI come from the germline V gene. Here the CDR3 DNA reads TGTGCCAGCAGTGAAGCACTAGCGGGAGCCTCCGGGGAGCTGTTTTTT. Translated: CASSEALAGASGELFF.

In this sample, this clone turned up once. The V call is TRBV7-2, the J call TRBJ2-5; 15 bases match TRBD2. With 4 bases clipped from V and 5 bases from J, the junction kept 5 bases outside the gene matches. Germline CDR1 and CDR2: SGHTA and FQGNSA. This CDR3 has 16 amino acids. The CDR3 sequence is CASSWTSGRAAETQYF. The CDR3 DNA reads as TGTGCCAGCAGCTGGACTAGCGGGAGGGCCGCGGAGACCCAGTACTTC. The full variable domain, with the rest looked up from reference TRBV7-2 and TRBJ2-5, is GAGVSQSPSNKVTEKGKDVELRCDPISGHTALYWYRQSLGQGLEFLIYFQGNSAPDKSGLPSDRFSAERTGGSVSTLTIQRTQQEDSAVYLCASSWTSGRAAETQYFGPGTRLLVL.

This clone was picked up many times. In DNA, the CDR3 is TGTGCCAGCAGCGCACGAGGAGCGCAAGATACGCAGTATTTT. Translated, it gives CASSARGAQDTQYF. The chain recombines TRBV9 with TRBJ2-3; D gene ambiguous. The CDR3 has 14 amino acids. Germline V gene sequence: CDR1 SGDLS, CDR2 YYNGEE. V shed 3 bases and J shed 5 bases, with 13 bases lying between them.

The chain is built from TRBV11-1 and TRBJ1-2, with 10 bases matching TRBD1. The CDR3 has 17 amino acids. Germline V CDR1 and CDR2: SGHAT, FQDESV (reference sequence). Germline trimming cut 4 bases from V and 6 bases from J; bases unmatched to any gene: 14. The CDR3 DNA reads as TGTGCCAGCAGCTCTACGGGACAGGGGAGGATTCAGGATGGCTACACCTTC. Translated: CASSSTGQGRIQDGYTF.

This clone is classed as medium-sized (0.01 to 0.1%). Here the CDR3 DNA reads TGTGCCAGCAGTTCTGCATACCCCAGGACTGAAGCTTTCTTT. Its protein product is CASSSAYPRTEAFF. The genes are TRBV12-3 or TRBV12-4 and TRBJ1-1; D is undetermined. Trimming stripped 4 bases from V and 5 bases from J, with 14 bases between. This CDR3 has 14 residues.

This clone is medium-sized in the sample. The chain uses TRBV3-1 and TRBJ1-2; D call uncertain. Between the trimmed V and J ends, which lost 1 base and 8 bases, there was a span of 11 bases. Germline assignment: CDR1 LGHDT and CDR2 YNNKEL (reference sequence). The length of the CDR3 is 13 residues. CDR3 sequence: CASSQGHPGGYTF. CDR3 sequence (DNA): TGTGCCAGCAGCCAAGGACACCCAGGAGGCTACACCTTC.

This clone showed up just a few times. The chain joins TRBV6-9 to TRBJ2-5; D not resolved. Trimming took 4 bases from V and 4 from J, leaving 7 bases between them. Germline CDR1 is MNHGY and CDR2 is SVAAGI. This CDR3 comprises 12 residues. This CDR3 is CASSSVGETQYF. For the CDR3, the DNA is TGTGCCAGCAGTTCTGTGGGAGAGACCCAGTACTTC.

In its sample, this clone was seen a few times. This chain joins TRBV6-2 or TRBV6-3 and TRBJ1-6; the match to TRBD1 covers 8 bases. There are 16 residues in the CDR3. Germline V lookup: CDR1 MNHEY, CDR2 SVGEGT. The J segment lost 11 bases and the V segment lost 0 bases, leaving 9 bases of the junction unmatched. In DNA form, the CDR3 reads TGTGCCAGCAGTTACTCATCCGGGACAGGAGCCCCACCCCTCCACTTT. It encodes CASSYSSGTGAPPLHF.

This clone was counted only a few times. The V and J genes are TRBV7-2 and TRBJ1-3; perhaps TRBD1 as D (5 bases). In germline, CDR1 is SGHTA, CDR2 FQGNSA. The CDR3 runs to 15 residues. V lost 5 bases and J 4 bases, leaving 15 bases between the germline ends. The CDR3 DNA reads TGTGCCAGCAGCCCCCGCCCGGGGCACGGAAACACCATATATTTT. Translating it yields CASSPRPGHGNTIYF.

V gene TRBV30 combines with J gene TRBJ1-5, with a possible D match to TRBD1 (5 bases). CDR1 is GTSNPN and CDR2 is SVGIG in the germline V gene (reference sequence). This CDR3 has 13 amino acids. Trimming removed 2 bases at V and 4 bases at J, with 9 bases between. The CDR3 sequence is CAWSSGGNQPQHF. DNA for the CDR3: TGTGCCTGGAGTTCCGGGGGGAATCAGCCCCAGCATTTT. Full variable domain (remainder filled in from reference TRBV30 and TRBJ1-5): SQTIHQWPATLVQPVGSPLSLECTVEGTSNPNLYWYRQAAGRGLQLLFYSVGIGQISSEVPQNLSASRPQDRQFILSSKKLLLSDSGFYLCAWSSGGNQPQHFGDGTRLSIL.

This chain links TRBV9 with TRBJ1-2, with 8 bases lining up with TRBD1. Germline V gene sequence: CDR1 SGDLS, CDR2 YYNGEE. This CDR3 is built from 13 residues. The junction had 7 bases not matched to a gene; V was cut back by 4 bases and J by 8 bases. CDR3 sequence reads: CASSKRTGWGYTF. The CDR3 DNA sequence: TGTGCCAGCAGCAAACGGACAGGGTGGGGCTACACCTTC.

This clone was counted at least ten times. This sample also contains other DNA sequences that code for the same CDR3. This rearrangement joins TRBV7-6 to TRBJ2-2, with D uncertain. Germline V gene sequence: CDR1 SGHVS, CDR2 FNYEAQ. CDR3 size: 14 residues. V was shortened by 7 bases and J by 5 bases, with 14 bases between the two germline ends. CDR3 amino acids: CASTALGWTGELFF. The CDR3 DNA reads TGTGCCAGCACCGCCCTAGGGTGGACCGGGGAGCTGTTTTTT.

The chain combines TRBV6-2 or TRBV6-3 with TRBJ1-4, with a tentative D call TRBD1 (5 bases). CDR1 is MNHEY and CDR2 is SVGEGT in the germline V gene. Between the trimmed V and J ends, which lost 6 bases and 0 bases, there was a span of 32 bases. The CDR3 spans 22 residues. The chain's CDR3 is CASRKPTKSGRWGISTNEKLFF. The CDR3 DNA reads TGTGCCAGCAGAAAACCCACTAAGTCGGGACGGTGGGGGATTTCAACTAATGAAAAACTGTTTTTT.

This clone was detected a few times. At one end, the junction sequence differs from germline, possibly due to a read error. This CDR3 is CATSDRSGLGGTF. The CDR3 DNA is TGTGCCACCAGTGATAGGTCAGGCCTCGGAGGCACCTTT. This sequence joins TRBV24-1 and TRBJ1-2; the D is unclear. The CDR3 spans 13 residues. CDR1 and CDR2 (germline): KGHDR, SFDVKD.

The gene calls are TRBV20-1 and TRBJ1-1, with TRBD1 matching over 7 bases. This CDR3 has 16 residues. Trimming at V came to 3 bases and at J to 4 bases, leaving 14 bases not matched to a gene. Germline CDR1 and CDR2: DFQATT and SNEGSKA (reference sequence). The CDR3 region is CSASPLGGTEVTEAFF. The CDR3 nucleotides are TGCAGTGCTAGTCCCCTGGGGGGGACAGAAGTCACTGAAGCTTTCTTT.

The chain uses TRBV28 and TRBJ2-5; D is possibly TRBD1 or TRBD2 (5 bases each). The CDR3 consists of 14 residues. Germline V CDR1 and CDR2: MDHEN, SYDVKM. Trimming cost V 5 bases and J 1 base, with 11 bases left between them. The CDR3 DNA reads TGTGCCAGCAGTGCAACGGGGCGCCAAGAGACCCAGTACTTC. Encoded protein: CASSATGRQETQYF.

This clone was seen many times. V gene TRBV6-1 combines with J gene TRBJ2-3; TRBD2 matches 10 bases. The CDR3 contains 15 residues. CDR1 and CDR2 from the germline V gene are MNHNS and SASEGT. V trimming: 5 bases; J trimming: 4 bases; junction bases outside the gene matches: 6. CDR3 amino acids: CASSPLAGEADTQYF. In DNA form, the CDR3 reads TGTGCCAGCAGTCCTCTAGCGGGAGAAGCAGATACGCAGTATTTT.

The rearrangement joins TRBV6-1 to TRBJ2-7; 8 nucleotides align to TRBD1. The CDR3 is 12 amino acids. CDR1 is MNHNS and CDR2 is SASEGT in the germline V gene. After removal of 11 bases from V and 4 bases from J, the junction contained 7 bases not matched to a gene. CDR3 residues: CAAVQGVYEQYF. As DNA, the CDR3 is TGTGCCGCTGTACAGGGGGTTTACGAGCAGTACTTC.

The CDR3 DNA follows: TGCAGTGCTAGAGATCTGGGGGGCCGGGCAGATACGCAGTATTTT. Translated: CSARDLGGRADTQYF. The chain is built from TRBV20-1 and TRBJ2-3; D possibly matches TRBD1 or TRBD2 (6 bases each). The CDR3 is made up of 15 amino acids. The V and J ends lost 0 bases and 4 bases respectively, with 14 bases between them. CDR1 is DFQATT and CDR2 is SNEGSKA in the germline V gene (reference sequence).

By share of the sample, this clone is medium-sized. The chain links TRBV7-9 to TRBJ2-7; D uncertain. This CDR3 is 15 amino acids long. V was clipped by 1 base and J by 7 bases, with 17 bases between them. The germline CDR1 and CDR2 sequences are SEHNR and FQNEAQ (reference sequence). The CDR3 DNA sequence: TGTGCCAGCAGCTTAGGGTTAGCCCGGCTGGGGGAGCAGTACTTC. Its translation is CASSLGLARLGEQYF.

This clone was observed many times. The rearrangement uses TRBV7-8 and TRBJ1-2; tentative D call: TRBD1 (6 bases). The CDR3 totals 13 residues. The germline gives CDR1 SGHVS, CDR2 FQNEAQ. Trimming removed 1 base from V and 8 bases from J, with 11 bases in between. The CDR3 is CASSLDRARGYTF. The CDR3 region has the DNA TGTGCCAGCAGCTTAGACAGGGCGAGGGGCTACACCTTC.

Ten or more counts support this clone. The J gene is TRBJ2-5, the V gene TRBV30; 11 bases match TRBD1. This CDR3 spans 15 amino acids. The V segment lost 2 bases and the J segment 4 bases; nucleotides outside the gene matches: 6. Per the germline V gene, CDR1 is GTSNPN and CDR2 is SVGIG (reference sequence). DNA of the CDR3: TGTGCCTGGAGTCCCGGGACAGGGGGGCCAGAGACCCAGTACTTC. Translated, it gives CAWSPGTGGPETQYF.

This clone occurred many times. The rearrangement joins TRBV7-6 to TRBJ2-5; 7 bases align to TRBD1. Per germline, CDR1 SGHVS and CDR2 FNYEAQ. This CDR3 has 14 residues. J gave up 1 base and V 4 bases, and 3 bases lay outside the gene matches. The CDR3 coding sequence is TGTGCCAGCAGCTCCGGGACAGCCCAAGAGACCCAGTACTTC. Translated: CASSSGTAQETQYF. The variable domain in full, completed from reference TRBV7-6 and TRBJ2-5, reads GAGVSQSPRYKVTKRGQDVALRCDPISGHVSLYWYRQALGQGPEFLTYFNYEAQQDKSGLPNDRFSAERPEGSISTLTIQRTEQRDSAMYRCASSSGTAQETQYFGPGTRLLVL.

The sample holds many counts of this clone. V usage is TRBV25-1 and J usage is TRBJ2-1; D possibly matches TRBD1 or TRBD2 (5 bases each). From germline, CDR1 is MGHDK and CDR2 SYGVNS. This CDR3 has 16 residues. Trimming cost V 5 bases and J 6 bases, with 20 bases left between them. The CDR3 is CASSSPGALRGNEQFF. The CDR3 DNA follows: TGTGCCAGCAGTTCCCCCGGGGCCCTTCGCGGCAATGAGCAGTTCTTC.

This rearrangement joins TRBV6-2 or TRBV6-3 to TRBJ1-1; D gene ambiguous. The length of the CDR3 is 14 residues. Per germline, CDR1 MNHEY and CDR2 SVGEGT. The germline V and J ends were trimmed by 7 bases and 5 bases, with 17 bases remaining between them. CDR3 nucleotide sequence: TGTGCCAGCACGCCCCTGGGCGGACTGACTGAAGCTTTCTTT. This codes for CASTPLGGLTEAFF.

A note on this clone: The junction and the germline gene differ at one end; a read error may be behind it. The chain recombines TRBV20-1 with TRBJ2-2; no definite D call. Germline V gene lookup returns CDR1 DFQATT and CDR2 SNEGSKA (reference sequence). This CDR3 contains 15 residues. This CDR3 reads CSVPRLGHYTGELFF. As DNA, the CDR3 is TGCAGTGTACCCCGCCTAGGCCACTACACCGGTGAGCTGTTTTTT.

Note on this clone: A read error may account for a junction end that differs from germline. This chain connects TRBV20-1 to TRBJ1-5, with 8 bases that match TRBD1. Germline assignment: CDR1 DFQATT and CDR2 SNEGSKA (reference sequence). CDR3 size: 12 residues. CDR3: CSARTGNQPEHF. Written as DNA, the CDR3 is TGCAGTGCGAGGACAGGGAATCAGCCCGAGCATTTT.